Detailed here is one T cell receptor (beta chain). The germline gene is not matched at one end of the junction; a read error may be the cause. The sample originates from a study of cytomegalovirus exposure and HLA in healthy donors. 60 Vbeta and 13 Jbeta primers were used in PCR. Data came from immunoSEQ multiplex PCR; TCRdb stores just in-frame clones and leaves some out. The sample records 60,000 to 75,000 clones, roughly two thirds being singletons. Per the germline V gene, CDR1 is KGHSH and CDR2 is LQKENI. The CDR3 consists of 18 residues. The sample was PBMCs. The sequence was obtained from a woman in her fifties or sixties in good health and CMV-seronegative. V gene TRBV18 combines with J gene TRBJ2-7; unclear D gene. The CDR3 region is CAISPSTRVAFSSYEQYF. The CDR3 DNA follows: TGTGCCATCTCACCTTCTACTCGAGTCGCCTTTAGCTCCTACGAGCAGTACTTC.